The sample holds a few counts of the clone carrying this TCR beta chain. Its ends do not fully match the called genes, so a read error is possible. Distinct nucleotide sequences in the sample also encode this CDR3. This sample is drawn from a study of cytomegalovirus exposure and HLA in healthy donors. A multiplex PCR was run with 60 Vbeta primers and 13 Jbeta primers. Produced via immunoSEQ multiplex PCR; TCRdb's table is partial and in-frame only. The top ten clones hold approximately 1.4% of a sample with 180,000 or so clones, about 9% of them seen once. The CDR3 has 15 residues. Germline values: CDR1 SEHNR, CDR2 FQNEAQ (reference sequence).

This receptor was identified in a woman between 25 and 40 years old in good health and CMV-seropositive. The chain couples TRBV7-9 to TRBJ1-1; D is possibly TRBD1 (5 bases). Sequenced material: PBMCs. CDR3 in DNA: TGTGCCAGCAGCTTTGAGGAGGGGATGAACACTGAGGCTTTCTTT. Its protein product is CASSFEEGMNTEAFF.